A selection of T cell receptor beta chains follows, all from one sample in a study of cytomegalovirus exposure and HLA in healthy donors. Assay: immunoSEQ multiplex PCR; the TCRdb copy retains only in-frame clones and omits some. The repertoire consists of 110,000 or so clones, with 82% occurring once and the leading ten covering around 2.3%. The sample was PBMCs. The receptor source for this set is a woman between 18 and 30 years old in good health and CMV-seronegative. CDR3s include the opening cysteine and the closing phenylalanine or tryptophan. The order of the fields is J gene, V gene, D gene, clone size, CDR3 DNA, CDR3 protein. D genes are given only for firm matches. The size entry is marked missing in some rows and otherwise reads once, few, many or a size class.

j_gene: TRBJ1-4
v_gene: TRBV5-1
d_gene: .
abundance: .
CDR3nt: TGCGCCAGCAGCTTGGTCCCAGGGGCTGAAAAACTGTTTTTT
CDR3aa: CASSLVPGAEKLFF

j_gene: TRBJ1-1
v_gene: TRBV7-6
d_gene: .
abundance: once
CDR3nt: TGTGCCAGCAGCTTAGCGATTGGGGGCGCGGGTGAAGCTTTCTTT
CDR3aa: CASSLAIGGAGEAFF

j_gene: TRBJ2-7
v_gene: TRBV10-3
d_gene: TRBD1
abundance: once
CDR3nt: TGTGCCATCAGTGATGTAGGGACAGGGGGCTACGAGCAGTACTTC
CDR3aa: CAISDVGTGGYEQYF

j_gene: TRBJ2-7
v_gene: TRBV7-8
d_gene: TRBD1
abundance: .
CDR3nt: TGTGCCAGCAGCTTAGATGGGACAGGGGGCTACGAGCAGTACTTC
CDR3aa: CASSLDGTGGYEQYF

j_gene: TRBJ2-3
v_gene: TRBV7-6
d_gene: .
abundance: .
CDR3nt: TGTGCCAGCAGCCCTCGCACAGATACGCAGTATTTT
CDR3aa: CASSPRTDTQYF

j_gene: TRBJ1-6
v_gene: TRBV15
d_gene: .
abundance: once
CDR3nt: TGTGCCACCAGCAGAGGTGGCAGGGGAATTACACCCCTCCACTTT
CDR3aa: CATSRGGRGITPLHF

j_gene: TRBJ2-2
v_gene: TRBV2
d_gene: TRBD1
abundance: .
CDR3nt: TGTGCCAGCTATCGGGACAGGGGAACCGGGGAGCTGTTTTTT
CDR3aa: CASYRDRGTGELFF

j_gene: TRBJ2-1
v_gene: TRBV13
d_gene: .
abundance: few
CDR3nt: TGTGCCAGCAGCTTAGTCACAGGGAGGGGTGAGCAGTTCTTC
CDR3aa: CASSLVTGRGEQFF

j_gene: TRBJ1-4
v_gene: TRBV2
d_gene: TRBD1
abundance: few
CDR3nt: TGTGCCAGCAGCGAGGACAGGGTGAGAAAACTGTTTTTT
CDR3aa: CASSEDRVRKLFF

j_gene: TRBJ2-7
v_gene: TRBV28
d_gene: TRBD1
abundance: .
CDR3nt: TGTGCCAGCAGCCTTGGGACAGGGCCCTACGAGCAGTACTTC
CDR3aa: CASSLGTGPYEQYF

j_gene: TRBJ1-2
v_gene: TRBV11-2
d_gene: .
abundance: once
CDR3nt: TGTGCCAGCAGCTTAGGGGTGGGGGGGCCTAACTATGGCTACACCTTC
CDR3aa: CASSLGVGGPNYGYTF

j_gene: TRBJ1-1
v_gene: TRBV6-5
d_gene: .
abundance: few
CDR3nt: TGTGCCAGCAGTTACTCGAGGGCCACTGAAGCTTTCTTT
CDR3aa: CASSYSRATEAFF